The 7 T cell receptor beta chains given below trace back to one sample, sequenced in a study of blood T cells in healthy people across ages. With a J-beta primer mix and a sample-barcoded 5' primer, a second PCR ran about 7 to 12 cycles. MiXCR, run by TCRdb on the 5' RACE reads, gives a single entry per CDR3 protein. Here the sample spans around 500,000 distinct CDR3 sequences, roughly a quarter being singletons. These records were also assigned to another study, of T cells of mothers and their children.

Source material: blood. The origin of the receptors is a boy aged 2 to 10 in good health.

This clonotype was picked up a small number of times. The DNA for the CDR3 is TGTGCCAGCAGCTTAGACGGGACTAGATCAGATACGCAGTATTTT. Its translation: CASSLDGTRSDTQYF. J is TRBJ2-3 and V is TRBV7-6; TRBD2 agrees at 8 bases. The CDR3 spans 15 residues. Unmatched junction bases numbered 4, after V lost 1 base and J lost 4 bases. Germline values: CDR1 SGHVS, CDR2 FNYEAQ.

The V call is TRBV27, the J call TRBJ2-3; unclear D gene. The germline V gene has CDR1 MNHEY and CDR2 SMNVEV (reference sequence). The CDR3 loop spans 15 amino acids. V was shortened by 3 bases and J by 0 bases, with 10 bases between the two germline ends. The CDR3 coding sequence is TGTGCCAGCAGTTTGCTCTCCCTAAGCACAGATACGCAGTATTTT. This codes for CASSLLSLSTDTQYF.

This clonotype occurred many times. This chain connects TRBV29-1 to TRBJ2-5, with D possibly TRBD2 on 6 matching bases. V gave up 7 bases and J gave up 3 bases, with 12 bases separating them. Germline loops: CDR1 SQVTM, CDR2 ANQGSEA. The CDR3 contains 12 residues. CDR3 nucleotide sequence: TGCAGCGGGTGGACTATCGAAGAGACCCAGTACTTC. It codes for CSGWTIEETQYF.

This clonotype was counted between two and nine times. The chain combines TRBV7-9 with TRBJ2-1; 13 bases are shared with TRBD2. Looked up from germline, CDR1 is SEHNR and CDR2 is FQNEAQ (reference sequence). J gave up 4 bases and V 5 bases, and 5 bases lay outside the gene matches. The length of the CDR3 is 16 residues. In nucleotides, the CDR3 is TGTGCCAGCAGCGCCGGGACTAGCGGGGCATACAATGAGCAGTTCTTC. Translating gives CASSAGTSGAYNEQFF.

The V call is TRBV7-6, the J call TRBJ1-5; no reliable D call. CDR3 length equals 13 residues. V lost 5 bases and J 3 bases, leaving 8 bases between the germline ends. CDR1 SGHVS and CDR2 FNYEAQ come from the germline V gene. CDR3 sequence (DNA): TGTGCCAGCAGCCCGGACTACAATCAGCCCCAGCATTTT. It encodes CASSPDYNQPQHF. Looking up the rest from reference TRBV7-6 and TRBJ1-5 gives the full variable domain: GAGVSQSPRYKVTKRGQDVALRCDPISGHVSLYWYRQALGQGPEFLTYFNYEAQQDKSGLPNDRFSAERPEGSISTLTIQRTEQRDSAMYRCASSPDYNQPQHFGDGTRLSIL.

This clonotype was recorded a few times. J is TRBJ2-5 and V is TRBV20-1, with 10 nucleotides matching TRBD2. The germline CDR1 and CDR2 sequences are DFQATT and SNEGSKA (reference sequence). The CDR3 extends over 15 amino acids. The V gene end was trimmed by 7 bases and the J gene end by 0 bases; junction bases not matched to a gene: 8. The CDR3 bases are TGCAGTGTTACGCCGGGACTAGCGCACCAAGAGACCCAGTACTTC. Residues: CSVTPGLAHQETQYF.

Only a few counts were recorded for this clonotype. The chain carries TRBV6-5 and TRBJ1-1; 8 nucleotides line up with TRBD1. Germline CDR1 is MNHEY and CDR2 is SVGAGI. J lost 2 bases, V lost 2 bases, and 7 bases had no gene match. The CDR3 sequence is 16 residues long. Here the CDR3 DNA reads TGTGCCAGCAGTTACCGACGGACAGGGACCAACACTGAAGCTTTCTTT. This codes for CASSYRRTGTNTEAFF.